The following is a TCR beta chain sequence with its context. Produced via immunoSEQ multiplex PCR; TCRdb's table is partial and in-frame only. The sample lists about 40,000 clones, 75% to 90% seen once, with around 10% in the top ten. The data belong to a study of blood T cell repertoires in COVID-19. Study-level information: COVID-19 samples collected from the United States, Italy and Spain covered acute and convalescent phases. PBMCs, B-cell-depleted T cells, or T cells provided the cDNA or gDNA that made up the material.

The V and J ends lost 5 bases and 6 bases respectively, with 10 bases between them. Germline CDR1 reads WSHSY; CDR2 reads SAAADI. CDR3 length: 12 residues. This clonotype was sampled from a woman older than 75 with active COVID-19. Source material: peripheral blood. V usage is TRBV10-2 and J usage is TRBJ1-2; TRBD1 might be the D (6 bases). The CDR3 reads CASSITGNGYTF. The CDR3 DNA reads TGCGCCAGCAGTATAACAGGGAATGGCTACACCTTC.